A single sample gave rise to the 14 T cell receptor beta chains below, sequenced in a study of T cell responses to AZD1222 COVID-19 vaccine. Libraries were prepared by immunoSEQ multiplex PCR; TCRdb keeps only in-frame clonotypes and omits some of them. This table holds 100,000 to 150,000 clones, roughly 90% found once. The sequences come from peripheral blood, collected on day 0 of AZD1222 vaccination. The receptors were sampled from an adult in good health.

The CDR3 DNA follows: TGCGCCAGCAGCCAATTCATGACAAGTCGCTACGAGCAGTACTTC. Translated: CASSQFMTSRYEQYF. The V call is TRBV4-1, the J call TRBJ2-7; D is uncertain. The V gene lost 2 bases and the J gene lost 3 bases, with 14 bases spanning the gap. CDR1 is MGHRA and CDR2 is YSYEKL in the germline V gene. The CDR3 contains 15 residues.

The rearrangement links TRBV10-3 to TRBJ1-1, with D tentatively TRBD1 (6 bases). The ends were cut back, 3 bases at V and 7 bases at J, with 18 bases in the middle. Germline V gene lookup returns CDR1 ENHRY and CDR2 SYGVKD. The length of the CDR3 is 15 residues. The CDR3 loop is CAISDILGGSLEAFF. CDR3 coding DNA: TGTGCCATCAGTGATATACTTGGGGGCTCCCTTGAAGCTTTCTTT.

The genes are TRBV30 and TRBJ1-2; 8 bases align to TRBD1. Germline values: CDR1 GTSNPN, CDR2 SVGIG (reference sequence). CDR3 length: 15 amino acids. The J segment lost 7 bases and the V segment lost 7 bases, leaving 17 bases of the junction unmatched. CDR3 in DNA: TGTGCCTCGCGACCCCCGGGACAGGATACGGGTGGCTACACCTTC. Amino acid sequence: CASRPPGQDTGGYTF. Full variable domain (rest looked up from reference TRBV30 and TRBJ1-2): SQTIHQWPATLVQPVGSPLSLECTVEGTSNPNLYWYRQAAGRGLQLLFYSVGIGQISSEVPQNLSASRPQDRQFILSSKKLLLSDSGFYLCASRPPGQDTGGYTFGSGTRLTVV.

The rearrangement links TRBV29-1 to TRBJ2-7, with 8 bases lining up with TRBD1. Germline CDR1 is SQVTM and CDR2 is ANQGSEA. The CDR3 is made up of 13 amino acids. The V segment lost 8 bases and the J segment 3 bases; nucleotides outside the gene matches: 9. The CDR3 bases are TGCAGCATCCGCCAGGGGGCGCGCTACGAGCAGTACTTC. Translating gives CSIRQGARYEQYF.

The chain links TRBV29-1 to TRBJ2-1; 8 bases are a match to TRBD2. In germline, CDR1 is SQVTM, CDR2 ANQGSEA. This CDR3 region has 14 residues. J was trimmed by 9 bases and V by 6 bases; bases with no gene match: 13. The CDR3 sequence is CSVRHGGGRSEQFF. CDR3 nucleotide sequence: TGCAGCGTGAGGCACGGGGGGGGTCGGAGTGAGCAGTTCTTC.

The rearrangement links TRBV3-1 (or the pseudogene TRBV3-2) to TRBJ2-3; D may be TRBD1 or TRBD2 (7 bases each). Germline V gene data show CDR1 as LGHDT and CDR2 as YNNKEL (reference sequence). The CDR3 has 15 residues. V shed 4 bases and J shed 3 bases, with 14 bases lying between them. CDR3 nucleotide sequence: TGTGCCAGCAGCCCCAGGGGGGGGCTGACAGATACGCAGTATTTT. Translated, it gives CASSPRGGLTDTQYF.

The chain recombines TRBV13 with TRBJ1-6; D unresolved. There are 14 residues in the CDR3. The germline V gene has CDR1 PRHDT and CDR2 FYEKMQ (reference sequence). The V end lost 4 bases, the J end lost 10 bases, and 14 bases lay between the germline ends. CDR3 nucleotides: TGTGCCAGCAGCTCCCGGGCGACCGGATCACCCCTCCACTTT. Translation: CASSSRATGSPLHF.

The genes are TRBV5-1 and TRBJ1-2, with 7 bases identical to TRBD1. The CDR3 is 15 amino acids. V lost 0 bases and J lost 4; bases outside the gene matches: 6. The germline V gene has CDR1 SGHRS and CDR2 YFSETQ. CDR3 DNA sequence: TGCGCCAGCAGCTTGGCCCCGACAGGGAGCTATGGCTACACCTTC. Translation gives CASSLAPTGSYGYTF.

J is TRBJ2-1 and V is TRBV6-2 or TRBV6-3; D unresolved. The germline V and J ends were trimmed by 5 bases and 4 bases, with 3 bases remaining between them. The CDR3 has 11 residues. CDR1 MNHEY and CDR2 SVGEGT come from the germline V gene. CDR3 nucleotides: TGTGCCAGCAGTCAATACAATGAGCAGTTCTTC. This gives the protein CASSQYNEQFF.

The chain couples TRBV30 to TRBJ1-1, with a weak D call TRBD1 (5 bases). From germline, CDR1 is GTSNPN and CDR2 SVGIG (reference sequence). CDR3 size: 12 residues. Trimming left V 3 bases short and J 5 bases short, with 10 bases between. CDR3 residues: CAWSVRATEAFF. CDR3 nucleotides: TGTGCCTGGAGCGTCAGGGCTACTGAAGCTTTCTTT.

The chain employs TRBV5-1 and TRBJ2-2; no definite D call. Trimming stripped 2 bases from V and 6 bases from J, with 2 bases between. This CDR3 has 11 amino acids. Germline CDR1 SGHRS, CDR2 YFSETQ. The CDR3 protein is CASSLSGELFF. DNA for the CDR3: TGCGCCAGCAGCTTATCCGGGGAGCTGTTTTTT.

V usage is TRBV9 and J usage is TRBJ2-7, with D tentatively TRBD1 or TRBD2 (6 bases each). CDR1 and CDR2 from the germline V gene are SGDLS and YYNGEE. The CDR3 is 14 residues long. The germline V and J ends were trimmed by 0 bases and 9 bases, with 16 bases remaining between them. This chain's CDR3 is CASSVDSGGRTQYF. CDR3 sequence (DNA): TGTGCCAGCAGCGTAGACTCCGGGGGCCGGACGCAGTACTTC.

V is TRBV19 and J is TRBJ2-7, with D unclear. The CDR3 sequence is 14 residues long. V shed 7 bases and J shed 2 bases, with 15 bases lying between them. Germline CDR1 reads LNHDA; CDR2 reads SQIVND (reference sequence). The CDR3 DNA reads TGTGCCAGTAACCAACCCGGGCCCCCCTACGAGCAGTACTTC. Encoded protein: CASNQPGPPYEQYF.

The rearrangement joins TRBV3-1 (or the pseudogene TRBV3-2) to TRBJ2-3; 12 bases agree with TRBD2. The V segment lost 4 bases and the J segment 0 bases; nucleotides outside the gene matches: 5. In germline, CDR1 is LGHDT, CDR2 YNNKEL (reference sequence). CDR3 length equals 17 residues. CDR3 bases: TGTGCCAGCAGCCTAGGACTAGCGGGGCCTAGCACAGATACGCAGTATTTT. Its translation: CASSLGLAGPSTDTQYF.